The clone carrying this T cell receptor beta chain came up many times. The antigen is not known. This entry is derived from a study of neurological immune-mediated disorders. Template-switch 5'RACE cDNA synthesis added a 10-nucleotide unique molecular identifier. TCRdb recomputed calls from the 5' RACE reads with MiXCR, one row per CDR3 protein. This sample has about 27,000 distinct CDR3 sequences; approximately 2.7% occur once, and the top ten carry 2% to 2.5%. With 0 bases removed from V and 5 bases from J, the gap between germline ends came to 6 bases. In germline, CDR1 is MNHNS, CDR2 SASEGT. The CDR3 is 13 residues long. Unsorted libraries were generated from 2 million PBMCs. These cells had been stored in RNAlater at -80 C. Whole-study results and caveats: Subjects shared no identical expanded-clone CDR3 amino acid sequences, suggesting private TCR-beta repertoires in all groups. Expansion of TCR clones was greatest in HTLV-1-associated myelopathy and smallest in multiple sclerosis, where it fell below that of healthy controls.

The material sequenced was PBMCs. This TCR was recovered from a woman between 50 and 59 years old with multiple sclerosis. The V and J genes are TRBV6-1 and TRBJ2-3; D call uncertain. DNA of the CDR3: TGTGCCAGCAGTGAAGCGGCTGGAGATACGCAGTATTTT. Protein product: CASSEAAGDTQYF.